These 2 T cell receptor beta chains share one sample of origin, sequenced in a study of T cell responses to AZD1222 COVID-19 vaccine. Measured with immunoSEQ multiplex PCR; TCRdb has only the in-frame clones, and not every one. The sample has around 200,000 clones; just over 85% are singletons. Sample: peripheral blood, taken on day 0 of AZD1222 vaccination. All receptors come from an adult in good health.

This chain connects TRBV15 to TRBJ2-2; 11 nucleotides match TRBD2. V gave up 1 base and J gave up 6 bases; unmatched junction bases: 1. Germline V CDR1 and CDR2: LNHNV, YYDKDF (reference sequence). The CDR3 totals 15 residues. The CDR3 spells CATSRASGGPGELFF. The CDR3 nucleotides read TGTGCCACCAGCAGAGCTAGCGGGGGGCCCGGGGAGCTGTTTTTT.

V usage is TRBV9 and J usage is TRBJ2-5; D possibly corresponds to TRBD2 (5 bases). Per germline, CDR1 SGDLS and CDR2 YYNGEE. V was clipped by 0 bases and J by 0 bases, with 9 bases between them. This CDR3 spans 15 amino acids. CDR3 nucleotide sequence: TGTGCCAGCAGCGTAGCTCTCGGGGACCAAGAGACCCAGTACTTC. Translated: CASSVALGDQETQYF.